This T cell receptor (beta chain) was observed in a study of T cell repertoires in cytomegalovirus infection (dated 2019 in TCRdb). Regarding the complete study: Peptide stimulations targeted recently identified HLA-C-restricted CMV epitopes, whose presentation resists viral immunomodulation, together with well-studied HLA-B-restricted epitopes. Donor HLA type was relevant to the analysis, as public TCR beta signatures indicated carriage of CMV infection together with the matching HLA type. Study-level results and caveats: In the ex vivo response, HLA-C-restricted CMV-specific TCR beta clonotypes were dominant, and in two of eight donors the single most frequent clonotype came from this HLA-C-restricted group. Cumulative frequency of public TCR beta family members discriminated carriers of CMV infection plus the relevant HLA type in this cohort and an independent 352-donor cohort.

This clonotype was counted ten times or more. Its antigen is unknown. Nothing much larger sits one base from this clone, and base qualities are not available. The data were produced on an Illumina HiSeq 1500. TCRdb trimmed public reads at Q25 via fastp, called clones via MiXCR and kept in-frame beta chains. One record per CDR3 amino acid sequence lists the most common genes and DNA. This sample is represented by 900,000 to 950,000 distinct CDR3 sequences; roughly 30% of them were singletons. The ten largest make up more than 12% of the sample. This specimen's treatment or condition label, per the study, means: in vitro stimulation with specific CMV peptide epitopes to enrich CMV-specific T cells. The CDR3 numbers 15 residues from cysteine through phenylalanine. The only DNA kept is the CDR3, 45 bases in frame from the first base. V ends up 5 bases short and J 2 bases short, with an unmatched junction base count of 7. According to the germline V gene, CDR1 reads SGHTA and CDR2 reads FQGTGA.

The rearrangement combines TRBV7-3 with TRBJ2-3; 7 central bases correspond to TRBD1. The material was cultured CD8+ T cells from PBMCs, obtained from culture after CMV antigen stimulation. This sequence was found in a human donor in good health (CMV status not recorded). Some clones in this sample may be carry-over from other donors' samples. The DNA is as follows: TGTGCCAGCAGCCCGGGACAGCGGATCACAGATACGCAGTATTTT. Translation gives CASSPGQRITDTQYF.